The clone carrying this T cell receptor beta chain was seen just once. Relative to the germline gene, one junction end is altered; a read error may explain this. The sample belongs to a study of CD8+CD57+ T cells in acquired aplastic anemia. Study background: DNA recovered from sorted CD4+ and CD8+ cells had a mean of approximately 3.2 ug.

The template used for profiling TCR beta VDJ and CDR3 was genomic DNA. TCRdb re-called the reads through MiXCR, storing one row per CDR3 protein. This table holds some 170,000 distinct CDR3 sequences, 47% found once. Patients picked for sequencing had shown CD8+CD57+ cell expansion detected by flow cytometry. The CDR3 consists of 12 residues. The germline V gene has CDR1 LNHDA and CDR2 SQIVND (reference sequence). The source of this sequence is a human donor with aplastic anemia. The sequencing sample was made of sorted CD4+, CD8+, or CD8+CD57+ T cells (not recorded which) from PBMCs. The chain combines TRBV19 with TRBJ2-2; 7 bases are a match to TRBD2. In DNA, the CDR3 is TGTGCCAGTAGGGGGGTTGGCGGGGGGCTGTTTTTT. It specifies CASRGVGGGLFF.